This T cell receptor beta chain was profiled in a study of shared clonotypes between healthy human individuals. About the study: There were three CD4 naive, three CD4 memory, two CD8 naive and one CD8 memory plates per donor. General study points: In general, naive subsets displayed greater estimated richness than memory subsets did.

Selected positively for CCR7 and CD45RO-negative, naive CD8 cells excluded terminally differentiated effector memory CD45RA+ cells. The study drew all its donors from Caucasian adults living in Nashville, Tennessee. Sequenced by immunoSEQ multiplex PCR; TCRdb stores in-frame clones only, minus some. Of more than 550,000 clones in the sample, about 91% were seen once. Concerning this clone: Its target is not known.

The CDR3 sequence is 16 residues long. V lost 5 bases to trimming and J lost 1 base; unmatched junction nucleotides: 10. Per germline, CDR1 SEHNR and CDR2 FQNEAQ (reference sequence). This rearrangement joins TRBV7-9 to TRBJ2-7; TRBD1 agrees at 8 bases. The material sequenced was naive CD8+ T cells sorted from blood. The sequence was obtained from a man aged 30-40 years in good health. CDR3 protein: CASSPLTGEISYEQYF. CDR3 nucleotides: TGTGCCAGCAGCCCGTTGACAGGGGAGATTTCCTACGAGCAGTACTTC.